Each of the 10 T cell receptor beta chains below was sequenced from the same sample in a study of graft-versus-host responses after intestinal transplantation. Their recognized antigens are unknown. Only in-frame clones appear in the TCRdb table, and some are missing; sequencing was by immunoSEQ multiplex PCR. The sample has about 94,000 clones, about 91% seen once. Sequencing was performed on unstimulated CD8+ T cells sorted from spleen or lymph node cells, taken before intestinal transplant. The origin of the receptors is a human donor who received an intestinal transplant.

The chain employs TRBV11-3 and TRBJ2-5; TRBD1 agrees at 9 bases. Germline loops: CDR1 SGHNT, CDR2 YENEEA. CDR3 size: 12 residues. V shed 11 bases and J 2 bases; nucleotides not matched to a gene: 3. CDR3 nucleotide sequence: TGTGCCGGGGACAGGGCACAAGAGACCCAGTACTTC. Protein sequence: CAGDRAQETQYF. Filled out from reference TRBV11-3 and TRBJ2-5, the complete variable domain reads EAGVVQSPRYKIIEKKQPVAFWCNPISGHNTLYWYLQNLGQGPELLIRYENEEAVDDSQLPKDRFSAERLKGVDSTLKIQPAELGDSAVYLCAGDRAQETQYFGPGTRLLVL.

The chain uses TRBV27 and TRBJ1-1; D may be TRBD1 (5 bases). Trimming shortened V by 3 bases and J by 2 bases, and 13 bases separated the two germline ends. The CDR3 extends over 15 amino acids. The germline V gene encodes CDR1 MNHEY and CDR2 SMNVEV (reference sequence). Here the CDR3 reads CASSFAGRVNTEAFF. The CDR3, as DNA: TGTGCCAGCAGTTTTGCAGGGAGGGTAAACACTGAAGCTTTCTTT.

The chain is built from TRBV13 and TRBJ1-1; D possibly corresponds to TRBD1 (5 bases). V lost 1 base, J lost 5 bases, and 14 bases lay in between. Germline V lookup: CDR1 PRHDT, CDR2 FYEKMQ (reference sequence). The CDR3 loop spans 15 amino acids. The CDR3 nucleotides are TGTGCCAGCAGCTTAGTTCCAGGGTATTCGACTGAAGCTTTCTTT. Protein sequence: CASSLVPGYSTEAFF.

The chain links TRBV27 to TRBJ1-2, with 7 bases that match TRBD1. CDR1 and CDR2 from the germline V gene are MNHEY and SMNVEV (reference sequence). The V gene end was trimmed by 3 bases and the J gene end by 6 bases; junction bases not matched to a gene: 10. The CDR3 covers 15 residues. Written as DNA, the CDR3 is TGTGCCAGCAGTTTCCGGCAGGGGGACGGGCATGGCTACACCTTC. It yields the protein CASSFRQGDGHGYTF.

Concerning this clone itself: At one end, the junction sequence differs from germline, possibly due to a read error. The chain couples TRBV7-9 to TRBJ1-5; D gene unclear. Per germline, CDR1 SEHNR and CDR2 FQNEAQ (reference sequence). This CDR3 is built from 12 residues. DNA of the CDR3: TGTGCCAGCAGCTTGGGCAAACAGCCCCAGCATTTT. Amino acids: CASSLGKQPQHF.

V usage is TRBV15 and J usage is TRBJ2-3; TRBD1 aligns across 8 bases. The CDR3 sequence is 15 residues long. Germline assignment: CDR1 LNHNV and CDR2 YYDKDF (reference sequence). Germline trimming cut 4 bases from V and 3 bases from J; bases unmatched to any gene: 6. The CDR3 protein is CATSTPGQVTDTQYF. The CDR3 nucleotides are TGTGCCACCAGCACGCCGGGACAGGTAACAGATACGCAGTATTTT.

The chain uses TRBV5-8 and TRBJ1-1; the D is unclear. Trimming removed 0 bases from V and 6 bases from J, with 12 bases in between. The CDR3 covers 14 residues. The germline CDR1 and CDR2 sequences are SGHTS and YDEGEE. CDR3 in DNA: TGTGCCAGCAGCTTGGGGCCAAGCGACCCTGAAGCTTTCTTT. It specifies CASSLGPSDPEAFF.

The chain carries TRBV27 and TRBJ2-3; D gene uncertain. V was cut by 3 bases and J by 2 bases, with 6 bases left in between. The CDR3 has 13 amino acids. Germline CDR1 MNHEY, CDR2 SMNVEV (reference sequence). For the CDR3, the DNA is TGTGCCAGCAGTTTCTCTTTCACAGATACGCAGTATTTT. Translated: CASSFSFTDTQYF.

The rearrangement joins TRBV4-1 to TRBJ2-2; D perhaps matches TRBD2 (6 bases). Trimming took 2 bases from V and 3 from J, leaving 13 bases between them. CDR1 and CDR2 from the germline V gene are MGHRA and YSYEKL. This CDR3 has 16 residues. The CDR3 DNA sequence: TGCGCCAGCAGCCAACTTCCGGGACTTTACACCGGGGAGCTGTTTTTT. Translating it yields CASSQLPGLYTGELFF.

The chain combines TRBV7-9 with TRBJ2-4; TRBD2 might be the D (7 bases). CDR3 length: 14 residues. V was clipped by 9 bases and J by 6 bases, with 18 bases between them. CDR1 SEHNR and CDR2 FQNEAQ come from the germline V gene (reference sequence). CDR3 in amino acids: CASLGGAFGNIQYF. The CDR3 coding sequence is TGTGCCAGTTTGGGGGGGGCATTTGGAAACATTCAGTACTTC. The whole variable domain, remainder taken from reference TRBV7-9 and TRBJ2-4, is DTGVSQNPRHKITKRGQNVTFRCDPISEHNRLYWYRQTLGQGPEFLTYFQNEAQLEKSRLLSDRFSAERPKGSFSTLEIQRTEQGDSAMYLCASLGGAFGNIQYFGAGTRLSVL.